This entry concerns a single T cell receptor beta chain. As yet, its antigen is unknown. Donors had nominal health at sampling but likely had unrecorded immune exposures. The PCR had 60 Vbeta and 13 Jbeta primers. This table comes from immunoSEQ multiplex PCR, and its TCRdb copy is limited to in-frame clones, with some not included. The sample has about 140,000 clones; about 75% are singletons. The source of the sample is a study of cytomegalovirus exposure and HLA in healthy donors. Study outcomes and limitations: Only CMV serostatus was available as immune exposure information.

The CDR3 spans 18 residues. Germline lookup yields CDR1 SEHNR and CDR2 FQNEAQ (reference sequence). V gave up 4 bases and J gave up 0 bases; unmatched junction bases: 12. The V gene is TRBV7-9, the J gene TRBJ1-5; 7 bases match TRBD1. The TCR sequence derives from a man aged 55 to 69 in good health and CMV-seronegative. The sample consisted of PBMCs. The CDR3 here is CASSSYRGPIYSNQPQHF. CDR3 nucleotide sequence: TGTGCCAGCAGCTCTTACAGGGGTCCTATCTATAGCAATCAGCCCCAGCATTTT.